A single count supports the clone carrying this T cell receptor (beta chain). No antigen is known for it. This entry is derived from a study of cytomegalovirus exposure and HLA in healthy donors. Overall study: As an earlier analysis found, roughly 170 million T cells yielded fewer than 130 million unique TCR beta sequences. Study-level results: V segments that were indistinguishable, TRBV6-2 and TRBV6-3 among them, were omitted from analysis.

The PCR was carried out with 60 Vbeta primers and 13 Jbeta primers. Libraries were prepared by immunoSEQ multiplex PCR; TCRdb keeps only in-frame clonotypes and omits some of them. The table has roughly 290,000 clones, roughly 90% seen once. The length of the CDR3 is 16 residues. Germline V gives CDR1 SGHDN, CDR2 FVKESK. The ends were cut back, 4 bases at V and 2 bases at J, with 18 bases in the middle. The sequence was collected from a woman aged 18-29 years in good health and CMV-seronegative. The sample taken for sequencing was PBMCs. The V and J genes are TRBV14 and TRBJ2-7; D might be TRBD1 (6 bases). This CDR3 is CASSPGAGTATYEQYF. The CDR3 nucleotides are TGTGCCAGCAGCCCAGGGGCCGGGACCGCAACCTACGAGCAGTACTTC.